This paragraph covers one TCR beta chain sequence. Clones were sequenced by immunoSEQ multiplex PCR, and TCRdb holds only the in-frame ones, with some missing. This table has some 140,000 clones, 95% to 98% appearing once. The data stem from a study of T cell changes during pregnancy in multiple sclerosis. Germline V gives CDR1 KGHSH, CDR2 LQKENI. With V trimmed by 5 bases and J by 1 base, 9 bases remained unmatched. The CDR3 is 16 residues long. The sequence was collected from a female donor with multiple sclerosis, enrolled in a pregnancy study. The genes are TRBV18 and TRBJ2-5; 8 bases match TRBD1. The specimen was peripheral blood, collected after pregnancy. The CDR3: CASSIVGTGFQETQYF. CDR3 bases: TGTGCCAGCTCAATCGTGGGGACAGGATTCCAAGAGACCCAGTACTTC.